The TCR beta chain under discussion was sequenced for a study of T cell responses to AZD1222 COVID-19 vaccine. There are 16 residues in the CDR3. Trimming took 4 bases from V and 0 from J, leaving 13 bases between them. CDR1 is MNHNY, CDR2 SVGAGI, per germline (reference sequence). The assay was immunoSEQ multiplex PCR, and TCRdb's table has in-frame clones only and misses some. Of fewer than 150,000 clones listed, approximately 87% are singletons. The receptor was isolated from an adult who received the AZD1222 COVID-19 vaccine. The V call is TRBV6-6, the J call TRBJ1-5; the D is unclear. The source was peripheral blood, collected 28 days after the second AZD1222 dose. CDR3 DNA: TGTGCCAGCAGTTTGAAACAGAAGTATAGCAATCAGCCCCAGCATTTT. This translates into CASSLKQKYSNQPQHF.